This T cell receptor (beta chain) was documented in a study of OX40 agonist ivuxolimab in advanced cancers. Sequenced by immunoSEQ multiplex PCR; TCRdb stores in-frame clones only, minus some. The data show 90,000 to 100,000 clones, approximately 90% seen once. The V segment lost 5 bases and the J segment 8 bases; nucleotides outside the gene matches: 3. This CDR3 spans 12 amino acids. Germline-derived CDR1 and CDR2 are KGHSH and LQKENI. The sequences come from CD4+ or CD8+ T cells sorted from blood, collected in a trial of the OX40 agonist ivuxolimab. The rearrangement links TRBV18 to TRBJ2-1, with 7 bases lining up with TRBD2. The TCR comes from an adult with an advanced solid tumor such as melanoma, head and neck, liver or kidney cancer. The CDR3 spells CASSIGRDEQFF. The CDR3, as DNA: TGTGCCAGCTCAATAGGGAGGGATGAGCAGTTCTTC. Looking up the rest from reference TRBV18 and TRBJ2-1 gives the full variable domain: NAGVMQNPRHLVRRRGQEARLRCSPMKGHSHVYWYRQLPEEGLKFMVYLQKENIIDESGMPKERFSAEFPKEGPSILRIQQVVRGDSAAYFCASSIGRDEQFFGPGTRLTVL.